This T cell receptor beta chain was sequenced in a study of blood T cell repertoires in COVID-19. About the study: PBMCs, B-cell-depleted T cells, or T cells were the source of the cDNA or gDNA that made up the material.

The CDR3 loop spans 15 amino acids. The germline V gene encodes CDR1 SGDLS and CDR2 YYNGEE. V was clipped by 4 bases and J by 6 bases; unmatched bases: 9. TCRdb's table, derived via immunoSEQ multiplex PCR, lists solely in-frame clones and lacks some. Here the sample spans more than 95,000 clones, approximately 89% being singletons. The clonotype comes from a woman aged 80 or over in a cohort sampled during active COVID-19. The chain carries TRBV9 and TRBJ1-2; 10 bases map to TRBD1. The sequencing input was peripheral blood. The CDR3 region is CASSPRTGTGDGYTF. DNA for the CDR3: TGTGCCAGCAGCCCGCGCACCGGGACAGGGGATGGCTACACCTTC.